This T cell receptor beta chain was sequenced during a study of T cell repertoires in cytomegalovirus infection. Study background: Public TCR beta signatures indicated both CMV infection and matching HLA type.

The CDR3 totals 17 residues. V lost 4 bases, J lost 6 bases, and 12 bases stayed unmatched. Germline CDR1 reads MNHEY; CDR2 reads SVGEGT. In TCRdb, the reads were re-called with MiXCR into one record per CDR3 protein. The profile shows 200,000 to 300,000 distinct CDR3 sequences, 9% to 15% of them singletons. The TCR originated in a human donor in good health (CMV status not recorded). Some clones in this sample may be carry-over from other donors' samples. The chain combines TRBV6-2 or TRBV6-3 with TRBJ2-2; the match to TRBD2 covers 9 bases. Sequencing was performed on PBMCs. CDR3 coding DNA: TGTGCCAGCAGTTCCCTAGCGGGACCCTTGAAACCCGGGGAGCTGTTTTTT. Translation: CASSSLAGPLKPGELFF.